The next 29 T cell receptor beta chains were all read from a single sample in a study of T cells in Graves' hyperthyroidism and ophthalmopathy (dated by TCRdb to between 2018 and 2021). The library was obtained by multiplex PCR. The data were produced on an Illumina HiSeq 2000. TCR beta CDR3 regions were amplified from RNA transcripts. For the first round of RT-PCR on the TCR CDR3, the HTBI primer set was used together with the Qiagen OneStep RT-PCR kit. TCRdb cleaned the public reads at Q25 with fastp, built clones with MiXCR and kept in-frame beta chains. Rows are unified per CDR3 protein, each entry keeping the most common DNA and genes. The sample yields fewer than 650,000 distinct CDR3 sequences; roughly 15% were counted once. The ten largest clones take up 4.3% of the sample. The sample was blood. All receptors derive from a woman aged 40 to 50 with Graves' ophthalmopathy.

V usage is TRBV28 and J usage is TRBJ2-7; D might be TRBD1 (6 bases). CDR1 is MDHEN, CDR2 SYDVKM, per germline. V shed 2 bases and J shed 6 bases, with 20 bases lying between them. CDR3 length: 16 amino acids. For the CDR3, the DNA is TGTGCCAGCAGTTTAAACTACAGGGAGTACTTCTTCGAGCAGTACTTC. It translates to CASSLNYREYFFEQYF.

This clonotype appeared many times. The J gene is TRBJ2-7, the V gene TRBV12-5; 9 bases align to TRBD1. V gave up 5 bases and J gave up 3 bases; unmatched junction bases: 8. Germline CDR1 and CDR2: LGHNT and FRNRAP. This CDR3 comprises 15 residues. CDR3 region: CASGPGQGTIYEQYF. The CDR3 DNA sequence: TGTGCTAGTGGTCCTGGACAGGGGACGATCTACGAGCAGTACTTC.

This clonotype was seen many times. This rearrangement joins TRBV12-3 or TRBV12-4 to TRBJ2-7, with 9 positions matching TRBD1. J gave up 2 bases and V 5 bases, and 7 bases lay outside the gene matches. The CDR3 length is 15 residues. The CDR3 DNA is TGTGCCAGCAGTCCCCGGGACAGGGAGGCCTACGAGCAGTACTTC. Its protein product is CASSPRDREAYEQYF.

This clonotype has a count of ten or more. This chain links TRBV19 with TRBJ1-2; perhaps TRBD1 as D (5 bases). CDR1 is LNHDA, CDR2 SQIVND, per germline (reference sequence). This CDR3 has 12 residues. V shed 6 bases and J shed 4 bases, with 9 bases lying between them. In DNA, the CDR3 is TGTGCCAGTAGGGGACGGCTCTATGGCTACACCTTC. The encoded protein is CASRGRLYGYTF.

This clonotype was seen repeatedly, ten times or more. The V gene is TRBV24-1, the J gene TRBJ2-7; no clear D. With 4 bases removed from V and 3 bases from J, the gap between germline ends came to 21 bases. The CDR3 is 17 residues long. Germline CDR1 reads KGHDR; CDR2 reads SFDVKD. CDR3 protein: CATSDTSIKQVNYEQYF. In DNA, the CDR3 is TGTGCCACCAGTGACACCTCCATTAAGCAGGTAAACTACGAGCAGTACTTC.

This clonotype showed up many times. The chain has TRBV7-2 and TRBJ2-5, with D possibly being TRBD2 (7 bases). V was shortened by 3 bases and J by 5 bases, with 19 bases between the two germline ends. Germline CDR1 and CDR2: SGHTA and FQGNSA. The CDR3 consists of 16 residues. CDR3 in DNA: TGTGCCAGCAGCTTGGTCTTAGGGGGGAGGGGCGAGACCCAGTACTTC. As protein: CASSLVLGGRGETQYF.

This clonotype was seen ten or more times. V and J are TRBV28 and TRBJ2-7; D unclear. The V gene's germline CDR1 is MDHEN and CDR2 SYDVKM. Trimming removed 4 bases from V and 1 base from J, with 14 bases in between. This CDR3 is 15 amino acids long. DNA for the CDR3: TGTGCCAGCAGTTCCTTAATGGGGATTTCCTACGAGCAGTACTTC. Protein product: CASSSLMGISYEQYF.

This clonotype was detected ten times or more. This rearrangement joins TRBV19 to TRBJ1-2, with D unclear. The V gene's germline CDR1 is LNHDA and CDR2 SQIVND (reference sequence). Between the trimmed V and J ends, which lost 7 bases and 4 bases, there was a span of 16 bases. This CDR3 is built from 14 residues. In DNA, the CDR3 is TGTGCCAGTATTACGACCGGCGGTGGCTATGGCTACACCTTC. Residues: CASITTGGGYGYTF.

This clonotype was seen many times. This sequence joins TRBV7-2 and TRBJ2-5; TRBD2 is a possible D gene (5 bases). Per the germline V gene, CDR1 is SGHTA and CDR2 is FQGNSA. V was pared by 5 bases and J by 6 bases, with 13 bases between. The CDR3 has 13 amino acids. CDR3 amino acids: CASSNGPGKTQYF. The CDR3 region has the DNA TGTGCCAGCAGCAACGGGCCCGGGAAGACCCAGTACTTC.

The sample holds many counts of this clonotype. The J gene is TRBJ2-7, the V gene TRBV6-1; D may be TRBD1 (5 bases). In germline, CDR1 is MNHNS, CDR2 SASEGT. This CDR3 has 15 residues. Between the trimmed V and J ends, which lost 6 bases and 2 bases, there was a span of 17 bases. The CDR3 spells CASRGHHTATYEQYF. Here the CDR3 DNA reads TGTGCCAGCAGAGGACACCACACTGCAACCTACGAGCAGTACTTC.

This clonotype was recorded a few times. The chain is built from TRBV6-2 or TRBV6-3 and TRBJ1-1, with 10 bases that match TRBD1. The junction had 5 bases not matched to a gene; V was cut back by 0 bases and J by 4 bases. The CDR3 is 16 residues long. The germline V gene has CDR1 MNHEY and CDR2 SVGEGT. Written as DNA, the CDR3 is TGTGCCAGCAGTTACTCCTGGACAGGGGGATTCACTGAAGCTTTCTTT. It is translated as CASSYSWTGGFTEAFF.

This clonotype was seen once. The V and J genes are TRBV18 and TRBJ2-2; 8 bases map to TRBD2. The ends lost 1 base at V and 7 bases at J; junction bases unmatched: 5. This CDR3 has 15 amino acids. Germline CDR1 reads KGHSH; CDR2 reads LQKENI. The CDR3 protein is CASSPQREPDGELFF. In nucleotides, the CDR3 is TGTGCCAGCTCACCACAGCGGGAGCCTGACGGGGAGCTGTTTTTT.

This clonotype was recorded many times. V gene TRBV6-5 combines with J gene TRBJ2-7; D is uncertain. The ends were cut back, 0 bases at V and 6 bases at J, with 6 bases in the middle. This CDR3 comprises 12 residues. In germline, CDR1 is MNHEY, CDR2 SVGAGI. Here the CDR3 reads CASSYSGFEQYF. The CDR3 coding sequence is TGTGCCAGCAGTTACTCGGGGTTCGAGCAGTACTTC.

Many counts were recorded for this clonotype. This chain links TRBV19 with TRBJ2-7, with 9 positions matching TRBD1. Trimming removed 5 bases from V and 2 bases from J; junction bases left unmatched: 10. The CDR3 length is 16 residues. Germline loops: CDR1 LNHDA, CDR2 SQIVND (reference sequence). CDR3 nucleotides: TGTGCCAGTAGTCCACGTAGGGACAGGGCGGCCTACGAGCAGTACTTC. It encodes CASSPRRDRAAYEQYF.

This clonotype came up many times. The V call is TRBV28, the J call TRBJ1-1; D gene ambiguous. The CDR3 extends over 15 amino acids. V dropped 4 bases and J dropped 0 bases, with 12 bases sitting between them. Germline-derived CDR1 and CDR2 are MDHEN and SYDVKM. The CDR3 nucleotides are TGTGCCAGCAGTTCTCTCCGAGAGCTGAACACTGAAGCTTTCTTT. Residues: CASSSLRELNTEAFF. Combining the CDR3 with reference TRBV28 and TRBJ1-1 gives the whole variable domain DVKVTQSSRYLVKRTGEKVFLECVQDMDHENMFWYRQDPGLGLRLIYFSYDVKMKEKGDIPEGYSVSREKKERFSLILESASTNQTSMYLCASSSLRELNTEAFFGQGTRLTVV.

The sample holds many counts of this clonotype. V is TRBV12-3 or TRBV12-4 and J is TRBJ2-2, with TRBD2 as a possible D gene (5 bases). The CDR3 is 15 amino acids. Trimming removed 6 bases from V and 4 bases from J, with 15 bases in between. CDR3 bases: TGTGCCAGCAGGGGCAGGACTTCTGGCACCGGGGAGCTGTTTTTT. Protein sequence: CASRGRTSGTGELFF.

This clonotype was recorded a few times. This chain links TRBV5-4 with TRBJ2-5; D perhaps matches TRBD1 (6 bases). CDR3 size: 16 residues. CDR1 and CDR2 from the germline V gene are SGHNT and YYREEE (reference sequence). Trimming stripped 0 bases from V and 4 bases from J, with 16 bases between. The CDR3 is CASSLAGTGTRETQYF. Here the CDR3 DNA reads TGTGCCAGCAGCTTGGCCGGCACAGGGACAAGAGAGACCCAGTACTTC.

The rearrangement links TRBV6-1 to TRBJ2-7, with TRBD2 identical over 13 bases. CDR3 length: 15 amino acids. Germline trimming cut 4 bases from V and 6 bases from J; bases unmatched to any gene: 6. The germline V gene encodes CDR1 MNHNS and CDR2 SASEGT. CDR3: CASSARTSGSGEQYF. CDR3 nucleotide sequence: TGTGCCAGCAGTGCTCGGACTAGCGGGAGTGGCGAGCAGTACTTC.

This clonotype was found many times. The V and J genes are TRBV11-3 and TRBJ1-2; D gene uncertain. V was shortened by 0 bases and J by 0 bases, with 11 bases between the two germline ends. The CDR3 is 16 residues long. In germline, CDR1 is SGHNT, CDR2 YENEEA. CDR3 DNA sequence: TGTGCCAGCAGCTTAGAGCTGGGGTCCCCTAACTATGGCTACACCTTC. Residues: CASSLELGSPNYGYTF.

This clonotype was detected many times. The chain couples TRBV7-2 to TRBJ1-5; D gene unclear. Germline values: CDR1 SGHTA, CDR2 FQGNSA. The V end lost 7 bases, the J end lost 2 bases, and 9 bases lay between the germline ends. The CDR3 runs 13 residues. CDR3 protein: CASTHDGNQPQHF. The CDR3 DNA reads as TGTGCCAGCACGCACGACGGCAATCAGCCCCAGCATTTT.

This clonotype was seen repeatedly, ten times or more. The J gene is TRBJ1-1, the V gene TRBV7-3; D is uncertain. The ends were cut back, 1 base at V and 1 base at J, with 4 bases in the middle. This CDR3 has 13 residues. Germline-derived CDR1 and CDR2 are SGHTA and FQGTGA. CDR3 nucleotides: TGTGCCAGCAGCTTAAATCAGAACACTGAAGCTTTCTTT. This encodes CASSLNQNTEAFF.

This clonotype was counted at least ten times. Here the CDR3 DNA reads TGCAGTGCCGACGGTACCTCTCAGTATGGCTACACCTTC. It codes for CSADGTSQYGYTF. The chain joins TRBV20-1 to TRBJ1-2; D not certain. The ends were cut back, 6 bases at V and 5 bases at J, with 16 bases in the middle. The CDR3 spans 13 residues. From germline, CDR1 is DFQATT and CDR2 SNEGSKA (reference sequence).

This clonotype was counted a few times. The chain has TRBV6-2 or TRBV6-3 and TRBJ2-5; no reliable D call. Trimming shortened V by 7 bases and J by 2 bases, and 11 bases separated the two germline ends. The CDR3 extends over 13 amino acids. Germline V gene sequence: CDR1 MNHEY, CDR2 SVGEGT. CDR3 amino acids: CASTPIRQETQYF. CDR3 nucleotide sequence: TGTGCCAGCACCCCGATAAGGCAAGAGACCCAGTACTTC.

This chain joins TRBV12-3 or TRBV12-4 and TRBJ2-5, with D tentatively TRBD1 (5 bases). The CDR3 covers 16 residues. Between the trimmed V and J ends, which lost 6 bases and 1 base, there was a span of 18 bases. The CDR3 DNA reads TGTGCCAGCAGCTCCCCGGACATTAGAGGCCAAGAGACCCAGTACTTC. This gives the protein CASSSPDIRGQETQYF.

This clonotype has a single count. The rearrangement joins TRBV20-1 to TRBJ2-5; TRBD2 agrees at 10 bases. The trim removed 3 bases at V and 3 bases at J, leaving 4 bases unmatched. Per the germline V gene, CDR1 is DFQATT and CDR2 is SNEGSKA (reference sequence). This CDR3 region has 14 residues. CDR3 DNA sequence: TGCAGTGCTAGTATCCTAGCGGGAGAAGAGACCCAGTACTTC. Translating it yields CSASILAGEETQYF.

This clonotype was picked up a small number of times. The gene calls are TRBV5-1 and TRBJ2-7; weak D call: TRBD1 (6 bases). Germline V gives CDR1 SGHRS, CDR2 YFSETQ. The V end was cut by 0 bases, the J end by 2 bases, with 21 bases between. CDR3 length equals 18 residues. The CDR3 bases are TGCGCCAGCAGCTTGGGTACAGCCCCCGGGACATCAGCCTACGAGCAGTACTTC. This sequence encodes CASSLGTAPGTSAYEQYF.

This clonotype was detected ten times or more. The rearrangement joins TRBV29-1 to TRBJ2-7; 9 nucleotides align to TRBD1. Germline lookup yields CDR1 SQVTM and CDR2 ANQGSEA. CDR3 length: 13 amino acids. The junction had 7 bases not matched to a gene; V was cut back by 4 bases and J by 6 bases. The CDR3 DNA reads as TGCAGCGTTGCGGACAGGGGTTACGGCGAGCAGTACTTC. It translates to CSVADRGYGEQYF.

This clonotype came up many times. The CDR3 spells CASSWGTGGGSGYTF. CDR3 nucleotide sequence: TGTGCCAGCAGTTGGGGGACCGGCGGGGGATCTGGCTACACCTTC. The chain recombines TRBV28 with TRBJ1-2; D perhaps matches TRBD1 (5 bases). Per the germline V gene, CDR1 is MDHEN and CDR2 is SYDVKM. The CDR3 length is 15 residues. V lost 4 bases, J lost 7 bases, and 19 bases lay in between.

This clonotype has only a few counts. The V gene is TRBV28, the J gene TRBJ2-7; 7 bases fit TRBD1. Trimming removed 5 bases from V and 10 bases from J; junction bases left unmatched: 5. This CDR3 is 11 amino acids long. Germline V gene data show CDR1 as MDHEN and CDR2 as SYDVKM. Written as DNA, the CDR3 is TGTGCCAGCAGTCCGGACAGGCCACAGTACTTC. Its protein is CASSPDRPQYF.